The 2 T cell receptor beta chains presented below share a single source sample, sequenced in a study of shared clonotypes between healthy human individuals. Sequencing was performed with immunoSEQ multiplex PCR; in TCRdb, only in-frame clones are kept and a portion is missing. This sample has roughly 2,500,000 clones, with approximately 94% found just once. Sample: naive CD4+ T cells from PBMCs. As for subset: CD45RA+ positively selected. Receptor source: a man younger than 35 in good health. Some clones in this sample may be carry-over from other donors' samples.

The chain has TRBV6-1 and TRBJ1-2, with D unresolved. From germline, CDR1 is MNHNS and CDR2 SASEGT. Trimming removed 7 bases at V and 4 bases at J, with 13 bases between. The CDR3 sequence is 13 residues long. This chain's CDR3 is CASTPDWFYGYTF. CDR3 in DNA: TGTGCCAGCACCCCGGACTGGTTCTATGGCTACACCTTC.

The chain combines TRBV6-5 with TRBJ2-7; 10 nucleotides match TRBD2. This CDR3 is 15 amino acids long. Losses at the gene ends were 3 bases for V and 8 bases for J; bases not matched to a gene: 10. Germline V gives CDR1 MNHEY, CDR2 SVGAGI. The CDR3 DNA sequence: TGTGCCAGCAGTTATGGGTCTAGCGGGAGTGGCCAGCAGTACTTC. Its translation is CASSYGSSGSGQQYF.